This record covers a single TCR beta chain. This sample was included in a study of T cells after somatic rescue of genetic block. The repertoire was sequenced with immunoSEQ multiplex PCR; TCRdb's copy has only in-frame clones and lacks some. The sample carries approximately 14,000 clones, around 70% recorded once. Germline V CDR1 and CDR2: SGHTS, YDEGEE. This CDR3 spans 15 amino acids. The junction had 4 bases not matched to a gene; V was cut back by 1 base and J by 7 bases. The chain has TRBV5-8 and TRBJ1-6; TRBD1 aligns across 8 bases. The sequence was obtained from a boy between 10 and 17 years old. Sequencing input: peripheral blood mononuclear cells (PBMCs). The CDR3 region is CASSLFQGANSPLHF. The CDR3 bases are TGTGCCAGCAGCTTGTTCCAGGGGGCGAATTCACCCCTCCACTTT.